The T cell receptor beta chain under discussion was sequenced for a study of blood T cell repertoires in COVID-19. Overall study context: Samples of COVID-19 (acute and convalescent) were obtained from the United States, Italy and Spain.

The sample holds a few counts of this clone. Under the authors' procedure: Reference gene primer amplification yielded estimated nucleated cell counts. Sequenced by immunoSEQ multiplex PCR; TCRdb stores in-frame clones only, minus some. V and J calls plus clone size are reproduced from that table; the DNA served to infer D and trimming. The data contain about 65,000 clones, approximately 80% of them singletons. The CDR3 covers 15 residues. The germline V gene has CDR1 MNHEY and CDR2 SVGAGI. J gave up 2 bases and V 5 bases, and 5 bases lay outside the gene matches. Sequencing used peripheral blood. This TCR derives from a man of 80 years or more with acute or convalescent COVID-19. The chain uses TRBV6-5 and TRBJ1-3; 8 bases line up with TRBD1. The CDR3 nucleotides read TGTGCCAGCAGTCCCGGGACAGGTGCTGGAAACACCATATATTTT. Its protein is CASSPGTGAGNTIYF.